The source of this T cell receptor beta chain is a study of T cells in Graves' hyperthyroidism and ophthalmopathy. Trimming took 1 base from V and 3 from J; bases not matched to a gene: 2. The CDR3 contains 15 residues. Looked up from germline, CDR1 is LNHDA and CDR2 is SQIVND (reference sequence). The CDR3 regions of TCR beta were amplified from RNA transcripts. When the TCR CDR3 underwent first-round RT-PCR, the HTBI primer set was used. TCRdb re-derived calls from the multiplex PCR reads in MiXCR, one entry per CDR3 protein. The sample shows approximately 300,000 distinct CDR3 sequences, roughly 19% of them seen only once.

This chain uses TRBV19 with TRBJ2-7; 11 nucleotides agree with TRBD2. The specimen was blood. The source of this sequence is a man aged 45-65 years with Graves' ophthalmopathy. As DNA, the CDR3 is TGTGCCAGTAGTATAGTCCTAGCGGGAGGCTACGAGCAGTACTTC. Translated: CASSIVLAGGYEQYF. Filled out from reference TRBV19 and TRBJ2-7, the complete variable domain reads DGGITQSPKYLFRKEGQNVTLSCEQNLNHDAMYWYRQDPGQGLRLIYYSQIVNDFQKGDIAEGYSVSREKKESFPLTVTSAQKNPTAFYLCASSIVLAGGYEQYFGPGTRLTVT.